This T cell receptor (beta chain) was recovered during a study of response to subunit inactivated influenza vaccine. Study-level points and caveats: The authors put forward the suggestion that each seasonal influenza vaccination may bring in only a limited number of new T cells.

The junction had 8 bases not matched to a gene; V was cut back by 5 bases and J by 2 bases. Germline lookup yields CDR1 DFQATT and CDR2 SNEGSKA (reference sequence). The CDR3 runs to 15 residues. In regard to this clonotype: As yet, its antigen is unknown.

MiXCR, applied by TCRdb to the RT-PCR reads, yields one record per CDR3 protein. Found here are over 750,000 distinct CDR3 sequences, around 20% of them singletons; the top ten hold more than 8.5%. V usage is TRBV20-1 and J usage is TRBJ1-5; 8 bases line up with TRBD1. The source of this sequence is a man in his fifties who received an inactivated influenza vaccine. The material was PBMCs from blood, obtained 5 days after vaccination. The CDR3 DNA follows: TGCAGTGCTTCGGACAGGGTGGCTGGCAATCAGCCCCAGCATTTT. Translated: CSASDRVAGNQPQHF.